This TCR beta chain stems from a study of T cells in Graves' hyperthyroidism and ophthalmopathy. CDR3 size: 12 residues. Germline trimming cut 4 bases from V and 6 bases from J; bases unmatched to any gene: 3. The germline gives CDR1 LGHNA, CDR2 YNFKEQ. RNA transcripts were the template for amplifying TCR beta CDR3 regions. First-round RT-PCR with HTBI primers amplified the TCR CDR3 region. Each CDR3 protein gets one entry after TCRdb re-called the multiplex PCR reads with MiXCR. The repertoire consists of over 45,000 distinct CDR3 sequences, with approximately 49% occurring once and the leading ten covering approximately 30%.

Sequenced input: peripheral blood or thyroid tissue (not recorded which). This chain uses TRBV4-2 with TRBJ2-7; 7 bases line up with TRBD2. The clonotype was recovered from a woman aged 45-59 years with Graves' hyperthyroidism. The CDR3 loop reads CASSPRLAEQYF. The DNA for the CDR3 is TGTGCCAGCAGCCCCAGACTAGCCGAGCAGTACTTC.